This section outlines one TCR beta chain sequence together with its context. The sample has other DNA sequences that encode this CDR3 too. The protocol was immunoSEQ multiplex PCR, while the TCRdb copy is restricted to in-frame clones and leaves out a portion. Here the sample spans around 130,000 clones, about 93% being singletons. The source of the sample is a study of T cell responses to AZD1222 COVID-19 vaccine. In germline, CDR1 is LGHDT, CDR2 YNNKEL (reference sequence). V was clipped by 0 bases and J by 0 bases, with 8 bases between them. The CDR3 has 15 amino acids. This TCR was recovered from an adult in good health. The genes are TRBV3-1 (or the pseudogene TRBV3-2) and TRBJ1-2, with D tentatively TRBD1 (6 bases). The sample consisted of peripheral blood, taken on day 0 of AZD1222 vaccination. The CDR3 here is CASSQEGGANYGYTF. The CDR3 region has the DNA TGTGCCAGCAGCCAAGAAGGGGGGGCTAACTATGGCTACACCTTC.